The rows below give T cell receptor beta chains drawn from one sample of a study of cytomegalovirus exposure and HLA in healthy donors. Measured with immunoSEQ multiplex PCR; TCRdb has only the in-frame clones, and not every one. Of 90,000 to 110,000 clones listed, less than 85% were seen once; the top ten hold around 8.4%. Sequenced material: PBMCs. The source of these receptors is a man between 40 and 49 years old in good health and CMV-seropositive. CDR3s include the opening cysteine and the closing phenylalanine or tryptophan. D genes are given only for firm matches. Clone size is shown for a subset of rows, as once, few, many or a class of expanded clone.

D gene: TRBD1
clone size: .
V gene: TRBV2
J gene: TRBJ1-5
CDR3 protein: CASSAQGARNQPQHF
CDR3 DNA: TGTGCCAGCAGTGCCCAGGGGGCGCGAAATCAGCCCCAGCATTTT

D gene: .
clone size: .
V gene: TRBV11-3
J gene: TRBJ1-1
CDR3 protein: CASSTYRAEAFF
CDR3 DNA: TGTGCCAGCAGCACCTACAGGGCTGAAGCTTTCTTT

D gene: TRBD2
clone size: once
V gene: TRBV10-2
J gene: TRBJ2-3
CDR3 protein: CASKLAGALDTQYF
CDR3 DNA: TGCGCCAGCAAACTAGCGGGAGCCTTAGATACGCAGTATTTT

D gene: .
clone size: .
V gene: TRBV18
J gene: TRBJ2-1
CDR3 protein: CASLLDNEQFF
CDR3 DNA: TGTGCCAGCCTACTGGACAATGAGCAGTTCTTC

D gene: TRBD1
clone size: .
V gene: TRBV11-3
J gene: TRBJ2-2
CDR3 protein: CASSSGQGKLFF
CDR3 DNA: TGTGCCAGCAGCTCCGGACAGGGGAAGCTGTTTTTT

D gene: .
clone size: .
V gene: TRBV2
J gene: TRBJ2-1
CDR3 protein: CASSGNNEQFF
CDR3 DNA: TGTGCCAGCAGTGGTAACAATGAGCAGTTCTTC

D gene: .
clone size: once
V gene: TRBV6-5
J gene: TRBJ2-7
CDR3 protein: CASRGETSYEQYF
CDR3 DNA: TGTGCCAGCCGCGGCGAGACCTCCTACGAGCAGTACTTC

D gene: .
clone size: .
V gene: TRBV29-1
J gene: TRBJ1-3
CDR3 protein: CSVAISGVTGNTIYF
CDR3 DNA: TGCAGCGTCGCGATCTCAGGGGTTACTGGAAACACCATATATTTT

D gene: .
clone size: .
V gene: TRBV2
J gene: TRBJ1-2
CDR3 protein: CASTITALYGYTF
CDR3 DNA: TGTGCCAGCACAATAACAGCCTTATACGGCTACACCTTC

D gene: .
clone size: .
V gene: TRBV5-4
J gene: TRBJ2-7
CDR3 protein: CASSQGGTGHYEQYF
CDR3 DNA: TGTGCCAGCAGCCAGGGGGGCACAGGGCACTACGAGCAGTACTTC

D gene: TRBD2
clone size: .
V gene: TRBV9
J gene: TRBJ2-6
CDR3 protein: CASSVGAGGGANVLTF
CDR3 DNA: TGTGCCAGCAGCGTAGGTGCGGGGGGTGGGGCCAACGTCCTGACTTTC

D gene: TRBD2
clone size: .
V gene: TRBV6-1
J gene: TRBJ2-1
CDR3 protein: CASRGTSGNEQFF
CDR3 DNA: TGTGCCAGCAGGGGGACTAGCGGCAATGAGCAGTTCTTC

D gene: TRBD2
clone size: few
V gene: TRBV28
J gene: TRBJ2-5
CDR3 protein: CASSFGGAAGGQETQYF
CDR3 DNA: TGTGCCAGCAGTTTCGGGGGTGCGGCGGGAGGGCAAGAGACCCAGTACTTC

D gene: .
clone size: .
V gene: TRBV28
J gene: TRBJ2-5
CDR3 protein: CASSFEGSAETQYF
CDR3 DNA: TGTGCCAGCAGTTTCGAGGGTTCGGCAGAGACCCAGTACTTC

D gene: .
clone size: .
V gene: TRBV12-5
J gene: TRBJ2-1
CDR3 protein: CASGLGGTTYNEQFF
CDR3 DNA: TGTGCTAGTGGTTTGGGAGGTACTACCTACAATGAGCAGTTCTTC

D gene: TRBD1
clone size: .
V gene: TRBV28
J gene: TRBJ2-7
CDR3 protein: CASSPGQGYEQYF
CDR3 DNA: TGTGCCAGCAGTCCCGGACAGGGGTACGAGCAGTACTTC

D gene: .
clone size: .
V gene: TRBV7-9
J gene: TRBJ1-1
CDR3 protein: CSSSHRGQGALNTEAFF
CDR3 DNA: TGTTCCAGCAGCCACAGAGGCCAGGGCGCCCTTAACACTGAAGCTTTCTTT

D gene: .
clone size: once
V gene: TRBV28
J gene: TRBJ2-7
CDR3 protein: CASSPGLGLSAEQYF
CDR3 DNA: TGTGCCAGCAGTCCTGGACTGGGCTTGTCAGCTGAGCAGTACTTC

D gene: .
clone size: .
V gene: TRBV9
J gene: TRBJ2-2
CDR3 protein: CASSVEGGIDTGELFF
CDR3 DNA: TGTGCCAGCAGCGTAGAGGGGGGGATCGACACCGGGGAGCTGTTTTTT

D gene: .
clone size: .
V gene: TRBV7-9
J gene: TRBJ1-3
CDR3 protein: CASSLGWPSSGNTIYF
CDR3 DNA: TGTGCCAGCAGCTTAGGGTGGCCAAGCTCTGGAAACACCATATATTTT

D gene: TRBD2
clone size: .
V gene: TRBV11-3
J gene: TRBJ2-4
CDR3 protein: CASLLAGGGSQYF
CDR3 DNA: TGTGCCAGTCTTCTAGCGGGAGGAGGCAGTCAGTACTTC

D gene: TRBD1
clone size: once
V gene: TRBV19
J gene: TRBJ1-5
CDR3 protein: CASSIGTGGFQPQHF
CDR3 DNA: TGTGCCAGTAGTATAGGTACAGGGGGCTTTCAGCCCCAGCATTTT

D gene: .
clone size: .
V gene: TRBV28
J gene: TRBJ2-3
CDR3 protein: CASSYLETQYF
CDR3 DNA: TGTGCCAGCAGTTATTTAGAGACGCAGTATTTT

D gene: .
clone size: .
V gene: TRBV27
J gene: TRBJ2-5
CDR3 protein: CASSFRTKETQYF
CDR3 DNA: TGTGCCAGCAGTTTTAGGACAAAAGAGACCCAGTACTTC

D gene: .
clone size: .
V gene: TRBV21-1
J gene: TRBJ2-3
CDR3 protein: CASSSEERNVSTDTQYF
CDR3 DNA: TGTGCCAGCAGCTCAGAGGAGAGAAACGTCAGCACAGATACGCAGTATTTT

D gene: TRBD1
clone size: .
V gene: TRBV4-3
J gene: TRBJ1-6
CDR3 protein: CASSQDPPGGGRNSPLHF
CDR3 DNA: TGCGCCAGCAGCCAAGACCCCCCAGGGGGCGGAAGGAATTCACCCCTCCACTTT

D gene: TRBD1
clone size: once
V gene: TRBV30
J gene: TRBJ2-7
CDR3 protein: CAGTGTYEQYF
CDR3 DNA: TGTGCCGGGACAGGGACCTACGAGCAGTACTTC

D gene: .
clone size: .
V gene: TRBV28
J gene: TRBJ2-1
CDR3 protein: CASSLPVRGNNEQFF
CDR3 DNA: TGTGCCAGCAGCCTACCCGTCCGGGGTAACAATGAGCAGTTCTTC

D gene: .
clone size: .
V gene: TRBV4-1
J gene: TRBJ2-1
CDR3 protein: CASSQARAGAGEQFF
CDR3 DNA: TGCGCCAGCAGCCAAGCCCGGGCGGGGGCGGGTGAGCAGTTCTTC

D gene: TRBD1
clone size: .
V gene: TRBV29-1
J gene: TRBJ1-1
CDR3 protein: CSVAQGGTEAFF
CDR3 DNA: TGCAGCGTTGCACAGGGGGGCACTGAAGCTTTCTTT

D gene: TRBD2
clone size: few
V gene: TRBV7-9
J gene: TRBJ2-7
CDR3 protein: CASSSRPTSGVTEQYF
CDR3 DNA: TGTGCCAGCAGCTCACGCCCGACTAGCGGGGTAACGGAGCAGTACTTC

D gene: TRBD2
clone size: .
V gene: TRBV27
J gene: TRBJ2-6
CDR3 protein: CASSLMGGAGANVLTF
CDR3 DNA: TGTGCCAGCAGTTTAATGGGAGGGGCTGGGGCCAACGTCCTGACTTTC

D gene: TRBD2
clone size: .
V gene: TRBV20-1
J gene: TRBJ2-1
CDR3 protein: CSARDYPTQFF
CDR3 DNA: TGCAGTGCCCGGGACTACCCCACGCAGTTCTTC

D gene: TRBD2
clone size: medium-sized
V gene: TRBV28
J gene: TRBJ2-2
CDR3 protein: CASSFPGLAASGELFF
CDR3 DNA: TGTGCCAGCAGTTTCCCGGGACTAGCGGCCTCCGGGGAGCTGTTTTTT

D gene: .
clone size: .
V gene: TRBV7-2
J gene: TRBJ2-2
CDR3 protein: CASSLVAILNTGELFF
CDR3 DNA: TGTGCCAGCAGCTTAGTCGCGATCCTGAACACCGGGGAGCTGTTTTTT

D gene: TRBD2
clone size: .
V gene: TRBV11-3
J gene: TRBJ2-5
CDR3 protein: CASSLGSSGRYQETQYF
CDR3 DNA: TGTGCCAGCAGCTTAGGGAGTAGCGGGAGGTACCAAGAGACCCAGTACTTC

D gene: .
clone size: .
V gene: TRBV7-2
J gene: TRBJ2-3
CDR3 protein: CASSLGPQSTDTQYF
CDR3 DNA: TGTGCCAGCAGCTTGGGGCCCCAAAGCACAGATACGCAGTATTTT

D gene: TRBD1
clone size: .
V gene: TRBV28
J gene: TRBJ1-2
CDR3 protein: CASSPRTGGNYGYTF
CDR3 DNA: TGTGCCAGCAGTCCGCGGACAGGGGGTAACTATGGCTACACCTTC

D gene: TRBD2
clone size: .
V gene: TRBV7-9
J gene: TRBJ2-1
CDR3 protein: CASSASGIAGYNEQFF
CDR3 DNA: TGTGCCAGCAGCGCCAGCGGGATAGCGGGCTACAATGAGCAGTTCTTC

D gene: .
clone size: .
V gene: TRBV19
J gene: TRBJ1-2
CDR3 protein: CASSRTAHGYTF
CDR3 DNA: TGTGCCAGTAGTCGGACAGCTCATGGCTACACCTTC

D gene: .
clone size: few
V gene: TRBV28
J gene: TRBJ1-5
CDR3 protein: CASSHSEGLSNQPQHF
CDR3 DNA: TGTGCCAGCAGCCACTCGGAGGGGCTGAGCAATCAGCCCCAGCATTTT

D gene: TRBD1
clone size: .
V gene: TRBV4-1
J gene: TRBJ1-2
CDR3 protein: CASSQAGQGANGYTF
CDR3 DNA: TGCGCCAGCAGCCAAGCCGGACAGGGGGCTAATGGCTACACCTTC